The 21 T cell receptor beta chains below come from one sample, sequenced in a study of cytomegalovirus exposure and HLA in healthy donors. It was with 60 Vbeta and 13 Jbeta primers that the PCR ran. Clones were sequenced by immunoSEQ multiplex PCR, and TCRdb holds only the in-frame ones, with some missing. The sample has about 120,000 clones, more than 70% seen once. Sequenced input: PBMCs. All receptors come from a woman in her sixties in good health and CMV-seropositive.

The chain links TRBV29-1 to TRBJ2-3; D is unresolved. V was shortened by 4 bases and J by 5 bases, with 7 bases between the two germline ends. CDR3 length equals 11 residues. CDR1 is SQVTM and CDR2 is ANQGSEA in the germline V gene. The CDR3 DNA reads TGCAGCGTTGGCGGCAAAGATACGCAGTATTTT. Its protein product is CSVGGKDTQYF.

The V gene is TRBV14, the J gene TRBJ2-5; 7 bases fit TRBD2. J lost 7 bases, V lost 7 bases, and 3 bases had no gene match. The CDR3 contains 11 residues. CDR1 and CDR2 from the germline V gene are SGHDN and FVKESK. Here the CDR3 reads CASTSGGTQYF. CDR3 nucleotides: TGTGCCAGCACCTCGGGAGGGACCCAGTACTTC.

The rearrangement uses TRBV28 and TRBJ2-3; D gene unclear. The CDR3 totals 13 residues. Trimming removed 6 bases at V and 1 base at J, with 8 bases between. The germline V gene encodes CDR1 MDHEN and CDR2 SYDVKM. The CDR3 spells CASSPRGTDTQYF. The CDR3 nucleotides are TGTGCCAGCAGCCCCCGGGGCACAGATACGCAGTATTTT.

The chain links TRBV19 to TRBJ2-5; TRBD1 is a possible D gene (5 bases). TRBJ2-7 matches the DNA end more closely, so the J call is doubtful. This CDR3 is 14 amino acids long. Germline CDR1 and CDR2: LNHDA and SQIVND (reference sequence). The CDR3 loop is CASSRQMSSYEQYF. CDR3 in DNA: TGTGCCAGTAGTAGACAGATGAGCTCCTACGAGCAGTACTTC.

This clone was observed a few times. The rearrangement joins TRBV28 to TRBJ2-7, with 7 bases that match TRBD2. With 4 bases clipped from V and 3 bases from J, the junction kept 9 bases outside the gene matches. CDR1 is MDHEN, CDR2 SYDVKM, per germline. The CDR3 is made up of 15 amino acids. CDR3 residues: CASSSLGAGNYEQYF. CDR3 nucleotides: TGTGCCAGCAGTTCCCTCGGAGCGGGGAACTACGAGCAGTACTTC.

The CDR3 loop reads CASSFRITGTGGANEQFF. The CDR3 DNA reads as TGTGCCAGCAGCTTTAGAATCACCGGGACAGGGGGGGCAAATGAGCAGTTCTTC. The genes are TRBV7-2 and TRBJ2-1, with 11 bases that match TRBD1. Trimming took 3 bases from V and 7 from J; bases not matched to a gene: 14. The CDR3 runs to 18 residues. Germline assignment: CDR1 SGHTA and CDR2 FQGNSA.

The genes are TRBV7-9 and TRBJ1-1; D uncertain. Germline CDR1 reads SEHNR; CDR2 reads FQNEAQ (reference sequence). V shed 1 base and J shed 3 bases, with 6 bases lying between them. CDR3 length: 13 amino acids. The CDR3 loop is CASSLVRDTEAFF. CDR3 nucleotides: TGTGCCAGCAGCTTAGTTCGGGACACTGAAGCTTTCTTT.

This clone was observed once. V is TRBV7-9 and J is TRBJ2-3; 9 nucleotides match TRBD2. Germline CDR1 is SEHNR and CDR2 is FQNEAQ (reference sequence). Trimming at V came to 3 bases and at J to 2 bases, leaving 9 bases not matched to a gene. The CDR3 totals 17 residues. The CDR3 here is CASSFQTSGGYTDTQYF. The CDR3 DNA is TGTGCCAGCAGCTTTCAGACTAGCGGAGGTTACACAGATACGCAGTATTTT.

This clone was detected only a few times. This chain uses TRBV6-1 with TRBJ2-7, with D possibly matching TRBD1 (6 bases). With 5 bases removed from V and 1 base from J, the gap between germline ends came to 12 bases. Germline CDR1 and CDR2: MNHNS and SASEGT. The CDR3 has 14 amino acids. CDR3 nucleotide sequence: TGTGCCAGCAGTCCGGACAGATTATCCTACGAGCAGTACTTC. This sequence encodes CASSPDRLSYEQYF.

The chain links TRBV21-1 to TRBJ2-7; the table's D call of TRBD2 was not tested on the DNA. TRBV21-1 is a listed pseudogene. This CDR3 is built from 21 residues. The CDR3 DNA reads as TGTGCCAGCAGCAAAGCGCGACTAGCGGGAGGGCCTAAGGTGTTTTCCTACGAGCAGTACTTC. Residues: CASSKARLAGGPKVFSYEQYF.

The chain uses TRBV6-6 and TRBJ2-5; 8 bases line up with TRBD1. The end of the DNA aligns better with TRBJ2-7, so the J call may be wrong. Per the germline V gene, CDR1 is MNHNY and CDR2 is SVGAGI (reference sequence). CDR3 length: 15 amino acids. CDR3: CASRKTGDGSYEQYF. The CDR3 nucleotides read TGTGCCAGCAGAAAGACAGGGGACGGCTCCTACGAGCAGTACTTC.

The gene calls are TRBV6-1 and TRBJ1-4, with D hard to call. Trimming cost V 5 bases and J 11 bases, with 15 bases left between them. The CDR3 runs 13 residues. Germline V gives CDR1 MNHNS, CDR2 SASEGT. The CDR3 here is CASSYRSPPKLFF. In DNA form, the CDR3 reads TGTGCCAGCAGTTATCGGTCTCCCCCCAAACTGTTTTTT.

The DNA of the CDR3 is TGCGCCAGCAGCCAAGTCTGGGCAGGGGTTGAAGCTTTCTTT. This encodes CASSQVWAGVEAFF. The genes are TRBV4-1 and TRBJ1-1, with D perhaps matching TRBD1 (6 bases). The V end was cut by 1 base, the J end by 7 bases, with 13 bases between. The CDR3 extends over 14 amino acids. CDR1 MGHRA and CDR2 YSYEKL come from the germline V gene.

This clone has just one count. The rearrangement links TRBV5-1 to TRBJ2-1; D gene uncertain. The CDR3 is 13 amino acids. V lost 0 bases and J lost 6, with 7 bases in between. Germline values: CDR1 SGHRS, CDR2 YFSETQ. CDR3 in amino acids: CASSLARFNEQFF. CDR3 nucleotide sequence: TGCGCCAGCAGCTTGGCCCGGTTCAATGAGCAGTTCTTC.

This clone has just a few counts. The chain is built from TRBV7-3 and TRBJ2-7, with 7 bases lining up with TRBD2. The V segment lost 0 bases and the J segment 2 bases; nucleotides outside the gene matches: 7. The CDR3 has 16 residues. CDR1 is SGHTA and CDR2 is FQGTGA in the germline V gene. CDR3 sequence: CASSLTGGRGPYEQYF. The CDR3 bases are TGTGCCAGCAGCTTAACGGGCGGGAGAGGGCCCTACGAGCAGTACTTC.

As to this clone: At the DNA level, this CDR3 is encoded by other sequences in the same sample as well. The chain links TRBV7-3 to TRBJ2-1; possible D gene TRBD2, 5 bases. V lost 5 bases to trimming and J lost 3 bases, with 8 bases between them. The CDR3 loop spans 13 amino acids. Germline loops: CDR1 SGHTA, CDR2 FQGTGA. In DNA, the CDR3 is TGTGCCAGCAGCCTAGGGAGCTACAATGAGCAGTTCTTC. Its protein is CASSLGSYNEQFF.

V gene TRBV6-4 combines with J gene TRBJ1-2, with 9 bases that match TRBD1. The CDR3 has 13 amino acids. V shed 4 bases and J 7 bases; nucleotides not matched to a gene: 4. CDR1 is MRHNA, CDR2 SNTAGT, per germline. The CDR3 DNA follows: TGTGCCAGCAGTGCTACAGGGGGCTCTGGCTACACCTTC. It yields the protein CASSATGGSGYTF.

The rearrangement links TRBV7-7 to TRBJ2-3; possible D gene TRBD1, 6 bases. The germline V and J ends were trimmed by 1 base and 4 bases, with 15 bases remaining between them. The CDR3 length is 16 residues. CDR1 is SSHAT and CDR2 is FNYEAQ in the germline V gene (reference sequence). CDR3 region: CASSLGGGTTADTQYF. The CDR3 DNA reads as TGTGCCAGCAGCTTAGGAGGGGGAACGACTGCAGATACGCAGTATTTT.

CDR3 sequence reads: CASSFTGFQETQYF. CDR3 coding DNA: TGTGCCAGCAGCTTTACAGGTTTCCAAGAGACCCAGTACTTC. The chain recombines TRBV7-9 with TRBJ2-5, with D tentatively TRBD1 (5 bases). Trimming cost V 3 bases and J 1 base, with 9 bases left between them. The length of the CDR3 is 14 residues. In germline, CDR1 is SEHNR, CDR2 FQNEAQ (reference sequence).

The chain combines TRBV2 with TRBJ1-2; weak D call: TRBD1 (6 bases). This CDR3 has 14 residues. Germline CDR1 and CDR2: SNHLY and FYNNEI. With 1 base removed from V and 4 bases from J, the gap between germline ends came to 10 bases. CDR3 protein: CASSEEGTSYGYTF. The CDR3 bases are TGTGCCAGCAGTGAAGAAGGGACAAGCTATGGCTACACCTTC.

The chain employs TRBV27 and TRBJ1-1; 8 nucleotides align to TRBD1. The J segment lost 6 bases and the V segment lost 2 bases, leaving 5 bases of the junction unmatched. The germline V gene has CDR1 MNHEY and CDR2 SMNVEV (reference sequence). The CDR3 contains 14 residues. CDR3 sequence (DNA): TGTGCCAGCAGTTTACGGACAGGGACTTCTGAAGCTTTCTTT. Protein product: CASSLRTGTSEAFF.